This T cell receptor beta chain comes out of a study of glioma-infiltrating T cells. Study-wide points: Above-expected tissue-blood divergence occurred in all gliomas, most in low-grade ones. Very few CDR3 sequences were shared between tissue and blood. Signature shared blood CDR3 motifs were enriched in low-divergence and depleted in high-divergence patients.

J lost 7 bases, V lost 4 bases, and 9 bases had no gene match. Germline V lookup: CDR1 MNHEY, CDR2 SVGAGI. The CDR3 runs to 14 residues. In the case of this clonotype: Its antigen is unknown.

TCR alpha and beta CDR3 regions were amplified from RNA using iRepertoire nested multiplex PCR. TCRdb itself ran the multiplex PCR reads through MiXCR, one entry per CDR3 protein. The table shows more than 350,000 distinct CDR3 sequences, with around 38% occurring only once. This clonotype originated in a human donor with low-grade glioma or glioblastoma, undergoing nonglioma brain surgery, or in good health (not recorded which). V is TRBV6-5 and J is TRBJ2-5; 7 bases agree with TRBD2. Material for sequencing was glioma tissue, nonneoplastic brain tissue, or PBMCs (not recorded which). The CDR3 here is CASSLLASGGTQYF. CDR3 DNA sequence: TGTGCCAGCAGTTTACTAGCGAGTGGGGGGACCCAGTACTTC.